Below are 18 T cell receptor beta chains sequenced from a single sample in a study of blood T cell repertoires in COVID-19. The assay was immunoSEQ multiplex PCR, and TCRdb's table has in-frame clones only and misses some. The table lists 250,000 to 300,000 clones, 89% of them singletons. What was sequenced was PBMCs or T cells enriched from blood (not recorded which). The receptors were gathered from a middle-aged woman who had recovered from COVID-19.

The chain employs TRBV4-2 and TRBJ2-1, with 13 bases identical to TRBD2. V gave up 1 base and J gave up 9 bases; unmatched junction bases: 9. This CDR3 has 17 amino acids. Germline V gene lookup returns CDR1 LGHNA and CDR2 YNFKEQ. The CDR3 DNA reads TGTGCCAGCAGCCAAGGGCTGGGACTAGCGGGGTCCGCTGAGCAGTTCTTC. Its protein product is CASSQGLGLAGSAEQFF.

This clone was detected once. The gene calls are TRBV29-1 and TRBJ2-7, with D possibly being TRBD1 (6 bases). This CDR3 has 12 amino acids. Germline values: CDR1 SQVTM, CDR2 ANQGSEA. Trimming took off 5 bases at V and 4 bases at J, with 12 bases between the two ends. The CDR3 bases are TGCAGCGTTAATGAGAGGGGGTACGAGCAGTACTTC. Protein sequence: CSVNERGYEQYF.

The chain employs TRBV9 and TRBJ2-2; 11 positions match TRBD2. The trim removed 3 bases at V and 2 bases at J, leaving 3 bases unmatched. The CDR3 loop spans 16 amino acids. Germline V CDR1 and CDR2: SGDLS, YYNGEE. The CDR3 sequence: CASSGLAGGNTGELFF. Here the CDR3 DNA reads TGTGCCAGCAGCGGCCTAGCGGGAGGAAACACCGGGGAGCTGTTTTTT.

This rearrangement joins TRBV19 to TRBJ1-5; TRBD1 aligns across 7 bases. Germline V gene lookup returns CDR1 LNHDA and CDR2 SQIVND (reference sequence). The CDR3 is 13 amino acids. V dropped 7 bases and J dropped 4; count of bases not matched to a gene: 4. CDR3 bases: TGTGCCAGTAATTCCAGGGGGAATCAGCCCCAGCATTTT. Its protein is CASNSRGNQPQHF.

This chain links TRBV18 with TRBJ2-5, with TRBD1 matching over 8 bases. Germline values: CDR1 KGHSH, CDR2 LQKENI. V shed 3 bases, J shed 1 base, and the junction held 7 bases outside the gene matches. The CDR3 covers 16 residues. The CDR3 nucleotides read TGTGCCAGCTCACCGGGGGACAGGAGCCCCCAAGAGACCCAGTACTTC. Protein: CASSPGDRSPQETQYF.

This chain connects TRBV12-3 or TRBV12-4 to TRBJ1-5, with unresolved D. Trimming left V 0 bases short and J 6 bases short, with 6 bases between. CDR3 size: 13 residues. The CDR3 reads CASSLALGQPQHF. The CDR3 DNA sequence: TGTGCCAGCAGTTTAGCGCTAGGTCAGCCCCAGCATTTT.

In the case of this clone: The same CDR3 is also encoded by other DNA sequences in this sample. The J gene is TRBJ1-2, the V gene TRBV7-9; D uncertain. Between the trimmed V and J ends, which lost 1 base and 3 bases, there was a span of 6 bases. Looked up from germline, CDR1 is SEHNR and CDR2 is FQNEAQ (reference sequence). The CDR3 extends over 13 amino acids. This CDR3 is CASSLGQDYGYTF. CDR3 sequence (DNA): TGTGCCAGCAGCTTAGGGCAGGACTATGGCTACACCTTC.

The rearrangement joins TRBV18 to TRBJ1-1; 7 nucleotides match TRBD1. V gave up 3 bases and J gave up 5 bases; unmatched junction bases: 9. The CDR3 is 15 amino acids. CDR1 and CDR2 from the germline V gene are KGHSH and LQKENI. This chain's CDR3 is CASSPKRQGTTEAFF. The CDR3 nucleotides read TGTGCCAGCTCACCGAAGAGACAGGGAACAACTGAAGCTTTCTTT.

The CDR3: CASSPGTDLSYEQYF. Written as DNA, the CDR3 is TGTGCCAGCAGCCCCGGGACAGACCTCTCCTACGAGCAGTACTTC. This chain links TRBV7-6 with TRBJ2-7; 7 nucleotides agree with TRBD1. Per germline, CDR1 SGHVS and CDR2 FNYEAQ. The CDR3 contains 15 residues. The trim removed 5 bases at V and 0 bases at J, leaving 7 bases unmatched.

The chain uses TRBV30 and TRBJ1-5; D possibly corresponds to TRBD1 (5 bases). Looked up from germline, CDR1 is GTSNPN and CDR2 is SVGIG (reference sequence). The CDR3 runs 14 residues. The V gene lost 0 bases and the J gene lost 4 bases, with 10 bases spanning the gap. CDR3 in DNA: TGTGCCTGGAGTGTACAGGTTAATAATCAGCCCCAGCATTTT. This encodes CAWSVQVNNQPQHF.

This clone was detected only once. The V call is TRBV23-1, the J call TRBJ2-2, with 7 bases that match TRBD1. TRBV23-1 is sorted into the ORF group, with uncertain function. This CDR3 comprises 18 residues. The ends lost 0 bases at V and 2 bases at J; junction bases unmatched: 9. The CDR3 loop is CASSQSHRGTVNTGELFF. As DNA, the CDR3 is TGCGCCAGCAGTCAATCTCACAGGGGAACGGTTAACACCGGGGAGCTGTTTTTT.

This rearrangement joins TRBV4-3 to TRBJ1-3, with D uncertain. Germline values: CDR1 LGHNA, CDR2 YSLEER. Trimming stripped 0 bases from V and 3 bases from J, with 18 bases between. The CDR3 loop spans 18 amino acids. CDR3 residues: CASSQDTPTALYGNTIYF. The CDR3 region has the DNA TGCGCCAGCAGCCAAGATACCCCCACAGCTTTATATGGAAACACCATATATTTT.

In DNA form, the CDR3 reads TGTGCCAGCTCACCGCGACTAGCGGGAGGGCCTGCCCAAGAGACCCAGTACTTC. It specifies CASSPRLAGGPAQETQYF. The rearrangement links TRBV18 to TRBJ2-5, with 14 bases aligning to TRBD2. V was clipped by 3 bases and J by 1 base; unmatched bases: 7. The CDR3 runs 18 residues. Germline V gene sequence: CDR1 KGHSH, CDR2 LQKENI.

The chain recombines TRBV7-2 with TRBJ1-1; TRBD1 matches at 12 bases. J lost 0 bases, V lost 5 bases, and 7 bases had no gene match. Germline assignment: CDR1 SGHTA and CDR2 FQGNSA. The CDR3 runs 17 residues. The CDR3 loop is CASSAVGTGGMNTEAFF. The CDR3 region has the DNA TGTGCCAGCAGCGCGGTTGGGACAGGGGGCATGAACACTGAAGCTTTCTTT.

V is TRBV6-6 and J is TRBJ1-6; D ambiguous. The CDR3 runs to 13 residues. From germline, CDR1 is MNHNY and CDR2 SVGAGI (reference sequence). The V gene lost 5 bases and the J gene lost 8 bases, with 10 bases spanning the gap. DNA of the CDR3: TGTGCCAGCAGTGCCGACGGGGATTCACCCCTCCACTTT. This translates into CASSADGDSPLHF.

This clone was counted only a few times. The genes are TRBV6-1 and TRBJ1-6; no clear D gene. Trimming took off 1 base at V and 12 bases at J, with 10 bases between the two ends. CDR3 length: 13 amino acids. Germline V gene data show CDR1 as MNHNS and CDR2 as SASEGT. CDR3 coding DNA: TGTGCCAGCAGTGAAGTCTCCTCCTTACCCCTCCACTTT. Translating gives CASSEVSSLPLHF.

The rearrangement joins TRBV4-3 to TRBJ1-3, with D maybe TRBD1 (5 bases). Germline CDR1 LGHNA, CDR2 YSLEER. The germline V and J ends were trimmed by 2 bases and 0 bases, with 11 bases remaining between them. The CDR3 totals 16 residues. Written as DNA, the CDR3 is TGCGCCAGCAGCCAAACCAGGGAACTCTCTGGAAACACCATATATTTT. Residues: CASSQTRELSGNTIYF.

The chain links TRBV5-1 to TRBJ2-3, with D perhaps TRBD1 (5 bases). V was trimmed by 4 bases and J by 4 bases, leaving 10 bases between them. This CDR3 is built from 13 residues. Germline loops: CDR1 SGHRS, CDR2 YFSETQ. CDR3 sequence reads: CASSRGRADTQYF. The CDR3 region has the DNA TGCGCCAGCAGCCGCGGCAGGGCAGATACGCAGTATTTT.